Each of the 18 T cell receptor beta chains below was sequenced from the same sample in a study of T cell responses to AZD1222 COVID-19 vaccine. Sequencing was performed with immunoSEQ multiplex PCR; in TCRdb, only in-frame clones are kept and a portion is missing. The table has about 120,000 clones, about 90% seen once. The starting material was peripheral blood, obtained on day 0 of AZD1222 vaccination. The source of these receptors is an adult in good health.

V usage is TRBV7-2 and J usage is TRBJ1-3; no definite D call. The CDR3 totals 16 residues. V gave up 5 bases and J gave up 0 bases, with 14 bases separating them. Germline lookup yields CDR1 SGHTA and CDR2 FQGNSA. For the CDR3, the DNA is TGTGCCAGCAGCCCCCAAGCGGGTTACTCTGGAAACACCATATATTTT. Encoded protein: CASSPQAGYSGNTIYF.

The chain joins TRBV5-6 to TRBJ2-2; D might be TRBD2 (6 bases). V was shortened by 5 bases and J by 5 bases, with 13 bases between the two germline ends. Germline CDR1 SGHDT, CDR2 YYEEEE. The CDR3 has 14 amino acids. The CDR3 DNA reads TGTGCCAGCAGTACGGGACTTTTAACCGGGGAGCTGTTTTTT. It codes for CASSTGLLTGELFF.

This rearrangement joins TRBV10-2 to TRBJ1-5; weak D call: TRBD1 (5 bases). This CDR3 is 14 amino acids long. From germline, CDR1 is WSHSY and CDR2 SAAADI. V dropped 4 bases and J dropped 3 bases, with 10 bases sitting between them. CDR3 loop: CASSGAGNNQPQHF. The CDR3 region has the DNA TGCGCCAGCAGTGGGGCAGGGAACAATCAGCCCCAGCATTTT.

This clone was seen only once. The rearrangement joins TRBV24-1 to TRBJ1-2; 8 bases fit TRBD1. The CDR3 is 14 residues long. Looked up from germline, CDR1 is KGHDR and CDR2 is SFDVKD. With V trimmed by 2 bases and J by 6 bases, 4 bases remained unmatched. The CDR3 DNA sequence: TGTGCCACCAGTGATTCGGACAGGGTTGATGGCTACACCTTC. Its translation is CATSDSDRVDGYTF.

V is TRBV29-1 and J is TRBJ2-5; 7 bases line up with TRBD1. Germline values: CDR1 SQVTM, CDR2 ANQGSEA. With V trimmed by 4 bases and J by 9 bases, 8 bases remained unmatched. The CDR3 runs to 12 residues. CDR3 amino acids: CSVVSGTDSQYF. The CDR3 bases are TGCAGCGTTGTGTCCGGGACAGACTCCCAGTACTTC.

This clone was seen a handful of times. J is TRBJ1-1 and V is TRBV5-8; D is ambiguous. Germline CDR1 reads SGHTS; CDR2 reads YDEGEE. The CDR3 is 14 amino acids. The V end was cut by 2 bases, the J end by 0 bases, with 8 bases between. The CDR3 is CASSFIGMNTEAFF. DNA for the CDR3: TGTGCCAGCAGCTTCATAGGAATGAACACTGAAGCTTTCTTT.

This chain joins TRBV6-5 and TRBJ1-2, with 8 bases matching TRBD1. The CDR3 contains 14 residues. Germline V gene lookup returns CDR1 MNHEY and CDR2 SVGAGI. The ends lost 2 bases at V and 7 bases at J; junction bases unmatched: 6. The CDR3 protein is CASSYTGQGVGYTF. CDR3 DNA: TGTGCCAGCAGTTACACCGGACAGGGAGTTGGCTACACCTTC.

This chain uses TRBV28 with TRBJ2-7; D unclear. This CDR3 spans 15 amino acids. Between the trimmed V and J ends, which lost 4 bases and 5 bases, there was a span of 18 bases. CDR1 and CDR2 from the germline V gene are MDHEN and SYDVKM. In DNA, the CDR3 is TGTGCCAGCAGTTCCCATGAGAAGCAAATCAACGAGCAGTACTTC. Its translation: CASSSHEKQINEQYF.

The chain recombines TRBV2 with TRBJ2-1, with 14 positions matching TRBD2. The CDR3 covers 14 residues. CDR1 and CDR2 from the germline V gene are SNHLY and FYNNEI. V lost 8 bases, J lost 9 bases, and 6 bases stayed unmatched. CDR3 in amino acids: CASRTSGGPGEQFF. CDR3 bases: TGTGCCAGCCGGACTAGCGGGGGGCCGGGTGAGCAGTTCTTC.

This chain joins TRBV28 and TRBJ1-6; no firm D call. The germline V and J ends were trimmed by 4 bases and 4 bases, with 8 bases remaining between them. Per germline, CDR1 MDHEN and CDR2 SYDVKM. The CDR3 runs 14 residues. The CDR3 protein is CASSWGGYNSPLHF. DNA of the CDR3: TGTGCCAGCAGTTGGGGAGGGTATAATTCACCCCTCCACTTT.

The V and J genes are TRBV5-6 and TRBJ2-7; 11 bases align to TRBD1. V shed 2 bases and J 5 bases; nucleotides not matched to a gene: 6. Germline V gene sequence: CDR1 SGHDT, CDR2 YYEEEE. The CDR3 is 15 amino acids. The CDR3 DNA sequence: TGTGCCAGCAGCTTCGTGGACAGGGGGCGCGACGAGCAGTACTTC. Translating gives CASSFVDRGRDEQYF.

This clone is a singleton in its sample. The rearrangement joins TRBV19 to TRBJ2-7; the match to TRBD2 covers 10 bases. The CDR3 has 15 residues. Germline V gene sequence: CDR1 LNHDA, CDR2 SQIVND (reference sequence). The V and J ends lost 8 bases and 2 bases, in that order; junction bases with no gene match: 9. The CDR3 nucleotides are TGTGCCAGTGGTGAGGTGGGGACTAGCGCCTACGAGCAGTACTTC. Translating gives CASGEVGTSAYEQYF.

Comments on this clone: Other nucleotide sequences in the sample specify the same CDR3. The CDR3 DNA follows: TGTGCCAGCAGCGGGGGGACAGCAAGCACAGATACGCAGTATTTT. Translating gives CASSGGTASTDTQYF. This rearrangement joins TRBV2 to TRBJ2-3, with D perhaps being TRBD1 or TRBD2 (7 bases each). CDR3 length equals 15 residues. Per the germline V gene, CDR1 is SNHLY and CDR2 is FYNNEI. V lost 6 bases and J 0 bases, leaving 13 bases between the germline ends.

This chain connects TRBV30 to TRBJ1-1, with D maybe TRBD1 (5 bases). Trimming cost V 2 bases and J 1 base, with 11 bases left between them. The CDR3 sequence is 14 residues long. CDR1 and CDR2 from the germline V gene are GTSNPN and SVGIG (reference sequence). CDR3 sequence reads: CAWSIQGRNTEAFF. CDR3 DNA: TGTGCCTGGAGTATCCAGGGAAGGAACACTGAAGCTTTCTTT.

The V call is TRBV4-3, the J call TRBJ2-3; D not resolved. Trimming removed 0 bases from V and 2 bases from J, with 9 bases in between. The V gene's germline CDR1 is LGHNA and CDR2 YSLEER. CDR3 length: 15 amino acids. The CDR3 region has the DNA TGCGCCAGCAGCCAAGATCTAGACTTCACAGATACGCAGTATTTT. It encodes CASSQDLDFTDTQYF.

The chain employs TRBV6-2 or TRBV6-3 and TRBJ2-3; D possibly corresponds to TRBD2 (5 bases). The CDR3 extends over 17 amino acids. The V end was cut by 0 bases, the J end by 0 bases, with 13 bases between. Germline lookup yields CDR1 MNHEY and CDR2 SVGEGT. The chain's CDR3 is CASSYSYLPGSTDTQYF. The CDR3 region has the DNA TGTGCCAGCAGTTACTCTTACTTGCCGGGGAGCACAGATACGCAGTATTTT.

This clone was found a few times. The chain joins TRBV28 to TRBJ1-2; TRBD1 might be the D (5 bases). Trimming stripped 5 bases from V and 3 bases from J, with 19 bases between. The CDR3 is made up of 16 amino acids. The germline gives CDR1 MDHEN, CDR2 SYDVKM. In DNA, the CDR3 is TGTGCCAGCAGTCCCATTTCAGGGTGGGTAGACTATGGCTACACCTTC. It yields the protein CASSPISGWVDYGYTF.

The rearrangement links TRBV19 to TRBJ2-5, with 8 positions matching TRBD1. The CDR3 length is 19 residues. V was pared by 4 bases and J by 5 bases, with 21 bases of the junction left unmatched. Germline loops: CDR1 LNHDA, CDR2 SQIVND (reference sequence). The CDR3 spells CASSKLRTGLAPLGETQYF. The CDR3 DNA sequence: TGTGCCAGTAGTAAATTAAGGACAGGGTTGGCTCCCCTGGGTGAGACCCAGTACTTC.